The present T cell receptor (beta chain) was sequenced within a study of shared clonotypes between healthy human individuals. For the study at large: Donors, aged 18 to 49, were two women and a few men. CD4 naive and CD4 memory each took three plates per donor, while CD8 naive took two and CD8 memory one. General study findings and limits: Compared with clonotypes that all four donors shared, non-shared clonotypes had lower generation probabilities.

The CDR3 is 15 residues long. J lost 4 bases, V lost 4 bases, and 8 bases had no gene match. Germline values: CDR1 SGDLS, CDR2 YYNGEE. Remarks on this clone: What it recognizes is unknown.

The naive CD8 population came from CD45RO-negative cells selected for CCR7, without terminally differentiated effector memory CD45RA+ cells. Genomic DNA of every subset was divided equally among multiple immunoSEQ plates. Clones were sequenced by immunoSEQ multiplex PCR, and TCRdb holds only the in-frame ones, with some missing. The data hold roughly 2,000,000 clones, with about 95% observed a single time. The chain has TRBV9 and TRBJ2-7, with 10 bases fitting TRBD1. Source material: naive CD8+ T cells sorted from blood. This clonotype was sampled from a man between 18 and 35 years old in good health. The CDR3 protein is CASSTGTGDFYEQYF. The CDR3 DNA reads TGTGCCAGCAGCACCGGGACAGGGGATTTTTACGAGCAGTACTTC.